The clone carrying this TCR beta chain appeared many times. Its specificity is unknown. These data originate in a study of identical twins. Study-level points and caveats: Memory repertoires showed no such pattern, whereas abundant cord blood beta clonotypes carried fewer insertions.

TCRdb re-derived calls from the 5' RACE reads in MiXCR, one entry per CDR3 protein. The sample has nearly 650,000 distinct CDR3 sequences; roughly 7.1% are singletons. The same data also contributed to another study, on yellow fever vaccine responses in identical twins.

This sequence was found in a woman younger than 30 in good health. Material: PBMCs.

This CDR3 is CASSQVMGLAAQRQYF. CDR3 bases: TGCGCCAGCAGCCAAGTGATGGGACTAGCGGCCCAGCGGCAGTACTTC. The chain combines TRBV4-1 with TRBJ2-7, with 11 bases matching TRBD2. This CDR3 has 16 residues. The germline V gene encodes CDR1 MGHRA and CDR2 YSYEKL. With V trimmed by 1 base and J by 9 bases, 11 bases remained unmatched.